The T cell receptor beta chain under discussion was sequenced for a study of blood T cell repertoires in COVID-19 (TCRdb year 2020). Study-wide context: The collaborator samples originated in the United States, Italy and Spain and spanned the acute and convalescent phases of COVID-19. The material from the prospective study consisted of cDNA or gDNA derived from T cells, B-cell-depleted T cells, or PBMCs. The dataset comprised deeply sampled blood TCRbeta repertoires from subjects exposed to, actively infected with, or recovered from COVID-19. The repertoires were released in a freely available public database intended as a resource for research on the immune response to SARS-CoV-2. Samples came from the ongoing ImmuneRACE study (first 160 participants) plus 1,254 subjects from 6 global collaborators. A de-identified subject ID, COVID-19 status, age in years and sex were almost always included in the sample metadata. HLA class I and class II types, where available, came from metadata supplied by the sample provider rather than from assay-based typing.

As regards this clone: Its antigen is still unknown. Base qualities are missing; no much larger clone stands one base away.

The immunoSEQ Assay, a bias-controlled multiplex PCR, was used to amplify TCRbeta CDR3 regions from genomic DNA. The study's own analysis went as follows. The number of nucleated cells in each sample was estimated from the amplification of reference gene primers within the assay. To quantify the absolute abundance of each unique TCRbeta CDR3 rearrangement, sequence reads were collapsed and filtered. For each sample, productive Simpson clonality was calculated as the square root of Simpson's diversity index over productive rearrangements. Drawn from immuneACCESS, this table holds only the in-frame rearrangements with V and J called that TCRdb kept. Clones are partly lost; checked studies trace under half to an unresolved V gene and leave the rest unexplained. V, J and clone size reflect that table, while D and trimming were determined from the DNA. The sample includes almost 350,000 clones, with about 90% observed a single time. The ten top clones hold approximately 1% of the sample.

Points the paper makes about the study in general: Clinical and demographic metadata were provided uncurated, with the amount varying by source and participant.

Enrolling through a virtual design, the prospective study's participants ranged in age from about 18 to 89 years and lived across roughly 24 United States geographic areas. Cohort assignment in the prospective study relied on participant-reported clinical history from a screening survey and a study questionnaire. Exposed participants had been in contact with someone with a PCR-confirmed or clinician-diagnosed COVID-19 case within 2 weeks of study entry. Each participant in the prospective study had whole blood, serum and a nasopharyngeal or oropharyngeal swab collected by mobile phlebotomists. Participants in the prospective study had the option to provide additional blood draws and questionnaires over a roughly two-month period. Blood samples from the prospective study were shipped frozen or at room temperature prior to DNA extraction. The CDR3 has 17 amino acids, counting the end cysteine and phenylalanine. The kept DNA is CDR3 alone, 51 bases in frame from the first base. V lost 0 bases and J lost 5 bases, and the count of bases not matched to a germline gene is 7. The germline V gene (reference sequence) supplies CDR1 LNHNV and CDR2 YYDKDF.

Sequences were obtained from PBMCs or T cells enriched from blood (not recorded which). This clonotype was sampled from a woman aged 25 to 39 who had been exposed to COVID-19. The chain is encoded by TRBV15 joined to TRBJ2-1; TRBD2 lines up with 10 middle nucleotides. DNA sequence: TGTGCCACCAGCAGAGATCGGGGAGCGGGAGGGCACAATGAGCAGTTCTTC. It is translated as CATSRDRGAGGHNEQFF.